This TCR beta chain is from a study of CD8+ T cells in alopecia areata. Study-wide context: Treatment with tofacitinib (6 to 18 months) was followed by 6 months off drug.

V lost 0 bases to trimming and J lost 4 bases, with 13 bases between them. The germline gives CDR1 SGHVS, CDR2 FQNEAQ. CDR3 size: 16 residues. This clone was counted only a few times. RNA, once extracted, was reverse transcribed into cDNA for use as the sequencing template. The table came from immunoSEQ multiplex PCR; TCRdb's copy has only in-frame clones and leaves some out. The repertoire holds 150,000 or so clones, with about 66% as singletons. The sequence came from a human donor with alopecia areata. The rearrangement uses TRBV7-8 and TRBJ1-5, with D unresolved. This sample comprised CD8+ T cells sorted from blood, obtained at week 0. CDR3 region: CASSLASTQGNQPQHF. For the CDR3, the DNA is TGTGCCAGCAGCTTAGCGAGCACCCAAGGAAATCAGCCCCAGCATTTT.